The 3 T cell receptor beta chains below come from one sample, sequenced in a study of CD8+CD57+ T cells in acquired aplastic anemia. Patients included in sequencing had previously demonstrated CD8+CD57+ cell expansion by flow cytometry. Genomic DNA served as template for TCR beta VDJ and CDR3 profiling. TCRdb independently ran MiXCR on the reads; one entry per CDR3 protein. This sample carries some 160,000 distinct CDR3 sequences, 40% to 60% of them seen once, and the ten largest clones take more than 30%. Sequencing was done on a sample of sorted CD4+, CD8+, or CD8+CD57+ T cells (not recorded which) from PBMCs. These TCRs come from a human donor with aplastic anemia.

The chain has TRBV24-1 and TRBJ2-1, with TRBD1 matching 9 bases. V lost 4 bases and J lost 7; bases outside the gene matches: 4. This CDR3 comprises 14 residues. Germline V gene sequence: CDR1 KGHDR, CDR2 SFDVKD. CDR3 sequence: CATSDRTGDNEQFF. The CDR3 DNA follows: TGTGCCACCAGTGACCGGACAGGGGATAATGAGCAGTTCTTC.

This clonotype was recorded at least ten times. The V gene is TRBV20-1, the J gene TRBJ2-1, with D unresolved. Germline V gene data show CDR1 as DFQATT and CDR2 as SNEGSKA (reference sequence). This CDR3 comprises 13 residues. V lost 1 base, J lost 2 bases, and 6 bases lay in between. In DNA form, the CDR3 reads TGCAGTGCTAGAGGGGTCACCTACAATGAGCAGTTCTTC. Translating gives CSARGVTYNEQFF.

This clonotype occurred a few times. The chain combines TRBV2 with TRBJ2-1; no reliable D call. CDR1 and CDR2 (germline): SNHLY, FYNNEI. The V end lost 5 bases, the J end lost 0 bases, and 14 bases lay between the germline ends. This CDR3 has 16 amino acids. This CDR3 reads CASSTRGLSSYNEQFF. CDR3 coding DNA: TGTGCCAGCAGTACCCGCGGCCTCTCCTCCTACAATGAGCAGTTCTTC.